This TCR beta chain was sequenced for a study of CD4 T cells in relation to SARS-CoV-2 and coronaviruses. CD4+ T cells from unexposed donors were obtained before the COVID-19 pandemic (2011-2018). CD4+ T cells were isolated from the cells after around 10 days of culture. There are a few counts of this clone. The antigen remains unidentified. Method: immunoSEQ multiplex PCR; TCRdb's copy keeps in-frame clones and lacks some. The table includes about 12,000 clones, 65% to 70% detected once. Germline V gene sequence: CDR1 GTSNPN, CDR2 SVGIG (reference sequence). The V gene lost 4 bases and the J gene lost 5 bases, with 8 bases spanning the gap. This CDR3 spans 11 amino acids.

This chain links TRBV30 with TRBJ1-1, with D possibly matching TRBD1 (6 bases). The TCR sequence derives from a human donor in good health. Sequenced: CD4+ T cells from PBMCs, cultured in vitro. The CDR3 DNA sequence: TGTGCCTGGACTCAGGGGACTGAAGCTTTCTTT. Translated, it gives CAWTQGTEAFF.